These 2 T cell receptor beta chains were all obtained from the same sample, sequenced in a study of shared clonotypes between healthy human individuals. Only in-frame clones appear in the TCRdb table, and some are missing; sequencing was by immunoSEQ multiplex PCR. This table has about a million clones, around 74% appearing once. Specimen: memory CD4+ T cells sorted from blood. The subset: CD45RA-negative fraction. These receptors were obtained from a man aged 18-30 years in good health.

As regards this clone: The sample has other DNA sequences that encode this CDR3 too. The V and J genes are TRBV5-1 and TRBJ2-5; D not resolved. Germline CDR1 is SGHRS and CDR2 is YFSETQ. CDR3 length equals 11 residues. Trimming took off 5 bases at V and 5 bases at J, with 7 bases between the two ends. CDR3 bases: TGCGCCAGCAGGATGGAGGAGACCCAGTACTTC. Translating it yields CASRMEETQYF.

V is TRBV5-6 and J is TRBJ2-1; the D gene is possibly TRBD2 (6 bases). CDR3 length equals 15 residues. The ends were cut back, 4 bases at V and 4 bases at J, with 15 bases in the middle. CDR1 is SGHDT, CDR2 YYEEEE, per germline. The CDR3 sequence is CASSPDYGGYNEQFF. CDR3 bases: TGTGCCAGCAGCCCGGACTATGGGGGGTACAATGAGCAGTTCTTC.